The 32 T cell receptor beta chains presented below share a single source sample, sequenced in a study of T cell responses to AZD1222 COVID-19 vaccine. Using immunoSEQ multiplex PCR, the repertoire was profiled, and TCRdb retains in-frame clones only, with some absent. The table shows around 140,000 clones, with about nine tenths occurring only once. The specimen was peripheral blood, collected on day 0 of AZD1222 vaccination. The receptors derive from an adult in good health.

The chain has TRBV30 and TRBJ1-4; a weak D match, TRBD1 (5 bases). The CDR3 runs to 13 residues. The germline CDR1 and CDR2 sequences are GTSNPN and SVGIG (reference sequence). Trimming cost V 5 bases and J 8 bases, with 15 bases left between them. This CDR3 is CAWGGHPGEKLFF. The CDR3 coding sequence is TGTGCCTGGGGCGGACACCCCGGGGAAAAACTGTTTTTT.

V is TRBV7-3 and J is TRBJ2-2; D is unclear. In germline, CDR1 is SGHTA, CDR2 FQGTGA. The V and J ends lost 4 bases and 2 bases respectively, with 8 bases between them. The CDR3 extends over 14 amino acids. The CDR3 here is CASSSAANTGELFF. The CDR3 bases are TGTGCCAGCAGCTCCGCGGCTAACACCGGGGAGCTGTTTTTT.

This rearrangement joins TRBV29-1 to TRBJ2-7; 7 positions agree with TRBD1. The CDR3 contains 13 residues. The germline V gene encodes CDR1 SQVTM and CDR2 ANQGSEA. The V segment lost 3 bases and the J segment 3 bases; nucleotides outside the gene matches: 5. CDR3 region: CSVDRAGGYEQYF. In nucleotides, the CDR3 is TGCAGCGTTGACAGGGCAGGGGGCTACGAGCAGTACTTC.

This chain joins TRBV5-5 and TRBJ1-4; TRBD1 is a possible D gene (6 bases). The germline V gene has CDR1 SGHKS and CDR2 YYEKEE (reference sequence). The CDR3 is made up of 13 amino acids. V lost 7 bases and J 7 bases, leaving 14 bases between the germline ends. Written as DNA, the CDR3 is TGTGCCAGCCACCGGGGGCGACCTGAAAAACTGTTTTTT. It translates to CASHRGRPEKLFF.

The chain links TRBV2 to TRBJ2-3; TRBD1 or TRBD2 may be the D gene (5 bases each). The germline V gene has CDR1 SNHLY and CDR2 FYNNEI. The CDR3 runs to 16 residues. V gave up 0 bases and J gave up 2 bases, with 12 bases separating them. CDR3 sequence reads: CASSEAGATLTDTQYF. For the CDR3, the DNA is TGTGCCAGCAGTGAAGCCGGGGCGACCCTCACAGATACGCAGTATTTT.

The CDR3 spells CVRSSKGQIRRNTGELFF. The CDR3 nucleotides are TGTGTCAGAAGCTCTAAGGGTCAGATTAGGAGGAACACCGGGGAGCTGTTTTTT. The chain employs TRBV7-5 and TRBJ2-2. TRBV7-5 is tagged as a pseudogene. The CDR3 has 18 amino acids.

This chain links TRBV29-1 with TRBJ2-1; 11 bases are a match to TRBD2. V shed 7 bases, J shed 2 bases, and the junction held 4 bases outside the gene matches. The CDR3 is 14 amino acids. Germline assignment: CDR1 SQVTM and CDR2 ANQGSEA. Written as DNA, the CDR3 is TGCAGCGCCAATAGCGGGAGGGCCTACAATGAGCAGTTCTTC. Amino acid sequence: CSANSGRAYNEQFF.

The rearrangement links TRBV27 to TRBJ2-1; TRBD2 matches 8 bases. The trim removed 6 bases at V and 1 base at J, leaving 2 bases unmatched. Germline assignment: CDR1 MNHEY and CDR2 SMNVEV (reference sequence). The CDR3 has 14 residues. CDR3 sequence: CASRREESYNEQFF. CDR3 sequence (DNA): TGTGCCAGCAGGCGGGAGGAATCCTACAATGAGCAGTTCTTC.

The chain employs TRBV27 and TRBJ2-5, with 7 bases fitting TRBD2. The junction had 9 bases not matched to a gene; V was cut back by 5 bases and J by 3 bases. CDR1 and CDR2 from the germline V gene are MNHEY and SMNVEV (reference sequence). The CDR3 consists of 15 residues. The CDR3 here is CASSTLARREETQYF. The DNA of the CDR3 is TGTGCCAGCAGTACACTAGCGAGGCGGGAAGAGACCCAGTACTTC.

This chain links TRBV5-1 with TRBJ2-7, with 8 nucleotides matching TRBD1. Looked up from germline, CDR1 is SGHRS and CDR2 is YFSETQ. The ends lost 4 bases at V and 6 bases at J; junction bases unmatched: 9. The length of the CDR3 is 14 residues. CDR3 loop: CASSPTGEPLEQYF. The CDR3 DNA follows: TGCGCCAGCAGCCCGACAGGGGAACCCCTCGAGCAGTACTTC.

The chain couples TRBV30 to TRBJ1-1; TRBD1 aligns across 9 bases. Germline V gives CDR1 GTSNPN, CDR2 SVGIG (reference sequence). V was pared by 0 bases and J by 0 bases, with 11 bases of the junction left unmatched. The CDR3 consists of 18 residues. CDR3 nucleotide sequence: TGTGCCTGGAGTGTACTTTGGGACAGGGCGCTTATGAACACTGAAGCTTTCTTT. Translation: CAWSVLWDRALMNTEAFF.

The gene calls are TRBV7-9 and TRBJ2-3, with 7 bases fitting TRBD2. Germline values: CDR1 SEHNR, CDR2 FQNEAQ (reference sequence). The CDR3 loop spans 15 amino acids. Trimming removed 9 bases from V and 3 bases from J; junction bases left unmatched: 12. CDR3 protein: CASVPLPGGTDTQYF. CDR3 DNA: TGTGCCAGTGTACCCCTACCGGGAGGAACAGATACGCAGTATTTT.

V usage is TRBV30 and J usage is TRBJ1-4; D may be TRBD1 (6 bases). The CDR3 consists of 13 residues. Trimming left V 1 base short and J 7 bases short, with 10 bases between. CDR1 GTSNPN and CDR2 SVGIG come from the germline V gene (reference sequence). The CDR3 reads CAWSAGGAEKLFF. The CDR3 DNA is TGTGCCTGGAGTGCCGGGGGGGCTGAAAAACTGTTTTTT.

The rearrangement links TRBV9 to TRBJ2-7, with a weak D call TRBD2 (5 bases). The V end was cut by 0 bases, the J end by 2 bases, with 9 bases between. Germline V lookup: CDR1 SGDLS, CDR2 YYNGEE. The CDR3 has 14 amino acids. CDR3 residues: CASSVASGPYEQYF. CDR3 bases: TGTGCCAGCAGCGTAGCCAGCGGACCCTACGAGCAGTACTTC.

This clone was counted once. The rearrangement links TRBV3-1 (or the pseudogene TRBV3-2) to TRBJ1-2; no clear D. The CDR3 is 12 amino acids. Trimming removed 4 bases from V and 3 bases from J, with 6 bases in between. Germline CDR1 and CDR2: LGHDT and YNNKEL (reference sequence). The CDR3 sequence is CASSPSYYGYTF. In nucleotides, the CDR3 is TGTGCCAGCAGCCCCTCCTACTATGGCTACACCTTC.

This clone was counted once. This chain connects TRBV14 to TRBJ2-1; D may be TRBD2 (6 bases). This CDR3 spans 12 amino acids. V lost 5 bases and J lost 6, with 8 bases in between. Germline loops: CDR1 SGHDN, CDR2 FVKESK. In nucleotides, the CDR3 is TGTGCCAGCAGCTGGGACTTCAATGAGCAGTTCTTC. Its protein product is CASSWDFNEQFF.

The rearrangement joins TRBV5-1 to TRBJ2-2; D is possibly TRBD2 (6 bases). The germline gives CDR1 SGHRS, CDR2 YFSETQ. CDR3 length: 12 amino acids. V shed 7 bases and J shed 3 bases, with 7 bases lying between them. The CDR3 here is CASGGDTGELFF. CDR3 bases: TGCGCCAGCGGAGGGGACACCGGGGAGCTGTTTTTT. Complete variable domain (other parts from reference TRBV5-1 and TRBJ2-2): KAGVTQTPRYLIKTRGQQVTLSCSPISGHRSVSWYQQTPGQGLQFLFEYFSETQRNKGNFPGRFSGRQFSNSRSEMNVSTLELGDSALYLCASGGDTGELFFGEGSRLTVL.

The DNA for the CDR3 is TGTGCCAGTAGTCTCTCACCCGGGACAGCCTACGAGCAGTACTTC. Translation: CASSLSPGTAYEQYF. J is TRBJ2-7 and V is TRBV19, with TRBD1 matching over 7 bases. V was clipped by 5 bases and J by 2 bases; unmatched bases: 9. Germline V lookup: CDR1 LNHDA, CDR2 SQIVND (reference sequence). CDR3 size: 15 residues.

The CDR3 DNA reads as TGTGCCAGTAGTATAGCAGATACGCAGTATTTT. Translation gives CASSIADTQYF. The gene calls are TRBV19 and TRBJ2-3; the D is unclear. CDR3 length equals 11 residues. With 1 base removed from V and 4 bases from J, the gap between germline ends came to 0 bases. Germline V gene sequence: CDR1 LNHDA, CDR2 SQIVND (reference sequence).

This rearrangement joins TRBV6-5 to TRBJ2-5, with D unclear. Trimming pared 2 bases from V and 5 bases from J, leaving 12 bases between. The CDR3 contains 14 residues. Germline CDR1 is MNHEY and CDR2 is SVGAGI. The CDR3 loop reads CASSYGVGLETQYF. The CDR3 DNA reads TGTGCCAGCAGTTACGGCGTGGGGTTGGAGACCCAGTACTTC.

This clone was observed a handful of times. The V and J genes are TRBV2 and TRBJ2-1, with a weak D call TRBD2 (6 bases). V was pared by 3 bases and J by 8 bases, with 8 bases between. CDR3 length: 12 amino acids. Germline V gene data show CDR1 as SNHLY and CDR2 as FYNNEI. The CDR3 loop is CASSESGDEQFF. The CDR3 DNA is TGTGCCAGCAGTGAGTCGGGGGATGAGCAGTTCTTC.

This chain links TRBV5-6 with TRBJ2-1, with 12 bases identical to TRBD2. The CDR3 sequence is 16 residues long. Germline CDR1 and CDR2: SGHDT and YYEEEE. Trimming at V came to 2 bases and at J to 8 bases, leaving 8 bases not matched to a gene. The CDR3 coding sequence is TGTGCCAGCAGCTTTTGGACTAGCGGGATCTGGGATGAGCAGTTCTTC. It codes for CASSFWTSGIWDEQFF.

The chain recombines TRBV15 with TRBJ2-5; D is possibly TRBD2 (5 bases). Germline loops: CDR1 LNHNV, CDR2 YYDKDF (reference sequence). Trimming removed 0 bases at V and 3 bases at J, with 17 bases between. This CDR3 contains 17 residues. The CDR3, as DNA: TGTGCCACCAGCAGAGAGACCGCCCTCACTAGGGAAGAGACCCAGTACTTC. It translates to CATSRETALTREETQYF.

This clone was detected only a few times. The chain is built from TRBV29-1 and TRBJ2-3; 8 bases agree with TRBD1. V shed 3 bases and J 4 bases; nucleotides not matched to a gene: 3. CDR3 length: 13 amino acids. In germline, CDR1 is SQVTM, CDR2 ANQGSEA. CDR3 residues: CSVDLGQADTQYF. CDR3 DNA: TGCAGCGTTGACCTGGGACAGGCAGATACGCAGTATTTT.

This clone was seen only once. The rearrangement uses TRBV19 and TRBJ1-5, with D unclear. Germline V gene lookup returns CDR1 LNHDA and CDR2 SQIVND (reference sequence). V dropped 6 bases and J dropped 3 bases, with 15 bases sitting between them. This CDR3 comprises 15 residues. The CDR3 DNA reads TGTGCCAGTAGAAAACCTTTCCCCATCAATCAGCCCCAGCATTTT. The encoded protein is CASRKPFPINQPQHF.

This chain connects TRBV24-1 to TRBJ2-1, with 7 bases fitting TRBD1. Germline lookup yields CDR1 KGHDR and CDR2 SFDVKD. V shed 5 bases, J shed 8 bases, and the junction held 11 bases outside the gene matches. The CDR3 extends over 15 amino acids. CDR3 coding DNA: TGTGCCACCAGTGTTAAACAGGGGAGTAGCGATGAGCAGTTCTTC. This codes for CATSVKQGSSDEQFF.

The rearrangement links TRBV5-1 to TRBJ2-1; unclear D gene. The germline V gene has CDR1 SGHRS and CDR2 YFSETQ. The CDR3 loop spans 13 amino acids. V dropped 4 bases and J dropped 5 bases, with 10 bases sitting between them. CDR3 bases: TGCGCCAGCAGCCTCTTGCTAGACAATGAGCAGTTCTTC. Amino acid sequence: CASSLLLDNEQFF.

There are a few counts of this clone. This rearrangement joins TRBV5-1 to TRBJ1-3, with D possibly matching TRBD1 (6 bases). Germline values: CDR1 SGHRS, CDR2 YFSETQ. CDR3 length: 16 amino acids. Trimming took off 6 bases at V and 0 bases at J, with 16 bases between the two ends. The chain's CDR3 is CASTPSGAFSGNTIYF. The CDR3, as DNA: TGCGCCAGCACCCCGTCAGGGGCCTTCTCTGGAAACACCATATATTTT.

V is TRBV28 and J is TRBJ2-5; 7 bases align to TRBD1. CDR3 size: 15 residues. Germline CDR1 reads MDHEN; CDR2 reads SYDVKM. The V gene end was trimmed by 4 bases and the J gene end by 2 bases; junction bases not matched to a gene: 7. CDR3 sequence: CASSSTGQLQETQYF. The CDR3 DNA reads TGTGCCAGCAGTTCGACGGGACAGCTTCAAGAGACCCAGTACTTC.

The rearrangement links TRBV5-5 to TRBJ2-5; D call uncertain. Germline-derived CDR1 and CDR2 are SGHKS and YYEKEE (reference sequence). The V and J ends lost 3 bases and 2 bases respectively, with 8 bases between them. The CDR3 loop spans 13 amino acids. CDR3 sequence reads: CASSWMGQETQYF. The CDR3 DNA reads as TGTGCCAGCAGCTGGATGGGTCAAGAGACCCAGTACTTC.

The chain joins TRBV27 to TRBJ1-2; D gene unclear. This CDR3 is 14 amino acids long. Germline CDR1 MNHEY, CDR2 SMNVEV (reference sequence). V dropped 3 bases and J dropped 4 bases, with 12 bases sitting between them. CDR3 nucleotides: TGTGCCAGCAGTTTTTTGCCGGCACTCTATGGCTACACCTTC. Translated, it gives CASSFLPALYGYTF.

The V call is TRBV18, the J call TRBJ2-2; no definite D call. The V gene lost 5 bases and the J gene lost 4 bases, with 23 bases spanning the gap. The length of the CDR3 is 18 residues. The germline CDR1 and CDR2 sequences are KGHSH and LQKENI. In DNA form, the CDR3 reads TGTGCCAGCTCAACAAATTCGGCCCAGGCTGTTAGCACCGGGGAGCTGTTTTTT. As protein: CASSTNSAQAVSTGELFF.